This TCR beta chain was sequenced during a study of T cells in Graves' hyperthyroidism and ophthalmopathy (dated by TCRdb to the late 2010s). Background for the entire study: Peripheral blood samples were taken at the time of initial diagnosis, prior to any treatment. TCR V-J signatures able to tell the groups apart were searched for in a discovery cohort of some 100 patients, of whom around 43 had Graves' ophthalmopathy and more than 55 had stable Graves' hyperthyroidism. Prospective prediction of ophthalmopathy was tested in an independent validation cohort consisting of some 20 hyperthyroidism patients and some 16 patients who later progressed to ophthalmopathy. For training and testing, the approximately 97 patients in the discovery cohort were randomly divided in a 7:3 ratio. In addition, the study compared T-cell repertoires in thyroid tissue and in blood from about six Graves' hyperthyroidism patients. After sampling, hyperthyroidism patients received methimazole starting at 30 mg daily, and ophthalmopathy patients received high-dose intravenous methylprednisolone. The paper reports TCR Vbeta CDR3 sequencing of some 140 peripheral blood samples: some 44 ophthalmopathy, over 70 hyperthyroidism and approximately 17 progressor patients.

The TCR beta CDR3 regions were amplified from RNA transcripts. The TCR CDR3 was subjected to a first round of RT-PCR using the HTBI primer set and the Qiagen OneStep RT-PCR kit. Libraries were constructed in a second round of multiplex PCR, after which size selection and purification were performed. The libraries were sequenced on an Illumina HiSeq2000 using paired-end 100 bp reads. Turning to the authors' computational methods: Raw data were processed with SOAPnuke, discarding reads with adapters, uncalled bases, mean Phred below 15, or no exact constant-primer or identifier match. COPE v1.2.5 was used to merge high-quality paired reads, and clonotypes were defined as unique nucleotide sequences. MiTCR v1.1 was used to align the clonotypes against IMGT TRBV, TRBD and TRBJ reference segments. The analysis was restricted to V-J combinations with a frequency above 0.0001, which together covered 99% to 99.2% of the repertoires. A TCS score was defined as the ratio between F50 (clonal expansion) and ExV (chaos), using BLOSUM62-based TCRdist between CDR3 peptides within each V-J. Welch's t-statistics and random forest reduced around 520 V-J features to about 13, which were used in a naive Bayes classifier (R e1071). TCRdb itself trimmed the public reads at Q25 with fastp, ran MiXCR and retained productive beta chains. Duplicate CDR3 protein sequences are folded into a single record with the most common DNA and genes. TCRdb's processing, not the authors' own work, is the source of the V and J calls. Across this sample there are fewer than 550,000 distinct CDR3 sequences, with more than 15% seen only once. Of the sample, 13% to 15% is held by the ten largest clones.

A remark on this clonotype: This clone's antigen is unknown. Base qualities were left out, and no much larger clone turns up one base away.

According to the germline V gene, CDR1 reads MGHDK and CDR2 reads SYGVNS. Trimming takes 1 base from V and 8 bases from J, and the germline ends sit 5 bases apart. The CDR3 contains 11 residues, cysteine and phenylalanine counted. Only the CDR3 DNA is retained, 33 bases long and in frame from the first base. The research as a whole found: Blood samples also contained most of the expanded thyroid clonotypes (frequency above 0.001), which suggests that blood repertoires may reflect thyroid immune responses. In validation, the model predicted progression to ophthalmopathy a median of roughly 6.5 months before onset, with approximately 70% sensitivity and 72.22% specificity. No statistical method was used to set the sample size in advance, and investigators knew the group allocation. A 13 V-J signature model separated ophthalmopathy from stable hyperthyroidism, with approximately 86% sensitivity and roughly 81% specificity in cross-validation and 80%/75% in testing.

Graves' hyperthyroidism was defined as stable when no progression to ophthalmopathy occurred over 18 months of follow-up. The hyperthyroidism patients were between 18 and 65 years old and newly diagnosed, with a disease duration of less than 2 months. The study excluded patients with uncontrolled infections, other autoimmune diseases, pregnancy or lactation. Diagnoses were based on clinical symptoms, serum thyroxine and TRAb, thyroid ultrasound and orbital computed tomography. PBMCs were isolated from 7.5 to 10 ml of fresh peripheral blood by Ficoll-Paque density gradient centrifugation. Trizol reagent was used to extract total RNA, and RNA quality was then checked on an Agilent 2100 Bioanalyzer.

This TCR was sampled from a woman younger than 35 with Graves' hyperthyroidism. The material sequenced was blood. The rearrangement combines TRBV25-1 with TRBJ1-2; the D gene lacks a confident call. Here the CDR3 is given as CASSESGGYTF. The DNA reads TGTGCCAGCAGTGAATCGGGGGGCTACACCTTC.